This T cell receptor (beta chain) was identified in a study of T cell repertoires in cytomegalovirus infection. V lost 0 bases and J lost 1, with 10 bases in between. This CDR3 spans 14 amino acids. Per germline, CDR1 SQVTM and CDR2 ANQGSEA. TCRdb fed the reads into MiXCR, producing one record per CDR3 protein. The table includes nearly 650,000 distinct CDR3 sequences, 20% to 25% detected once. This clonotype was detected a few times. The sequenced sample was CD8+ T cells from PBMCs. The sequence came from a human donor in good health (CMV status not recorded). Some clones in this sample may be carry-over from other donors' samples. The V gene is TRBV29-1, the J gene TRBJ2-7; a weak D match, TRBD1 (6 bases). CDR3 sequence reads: CSVEDPRGSYEQYF. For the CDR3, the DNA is TGCAGCGTTGAAGACCCCAGGGGTTCCTACGAGCAGTACTTC.